This TCR beta chain was found in a study of control samples from healthy donors and cancer patients. Sequenced by immunoSEQ multiplex PCR; TCRdb stores in-frame clones only, minus some. Of about 120,000 clones listed, approximately 88% are singletons. The CDR3 consists of 15 residues. Germline V CDR1 and CDR2: SNHLY, FYNNEI. Trimming took 5 bases from V and 2 from J, leaving 15 bases between them. This TCR was recovered from a man aged 45 to 65 in good health. The sequenced sample consisted of blood. The rearrangement uses TRBV2 and TRBJ1-2; no reliable D call. CDR3 coding DNA: TGTGCCAGCAGTCAAAAATGGAACACCAACTATGGCTACACCTTC. This encodes CASSQKWNTNYGYTF.